This paragraph reports one T cell receptor beta chain. The length of the CDR3 is 14 residues. Germline V gene sequence: CDR1 SGHKS, CDR2 YYEKEE (reference sequence). V lost 4 bases, J lost 5 bases, and 15 bases lay in between. The repertoire was sequenced with immunoSEQ multiplex PCR; TCRdb's copy has only in-frame clones and lacks some. The table lists about 80,000 clones, 75% to 95% of them singletons, with approximately 8% in the top ten. This record belongs to a study of T cell responses to AZD1222 COVID-19 vaccine. Here the sequenced sample was peripheral blood, taken 28 days after the second AZD1222 dose. The clonotype was recovered from an adult who received the AZD1222 COVID-19 vaccine. The chain joins TRBV5-5 to TRBJ2-5, with a tentative D call TRBD1 (6 bases). CDR3 DNA: TGTGCCAGCAGCGTACAGGGTTCTCGGGAGACCCAGTACTTC. It translates to CASSVQGSRETQYF.